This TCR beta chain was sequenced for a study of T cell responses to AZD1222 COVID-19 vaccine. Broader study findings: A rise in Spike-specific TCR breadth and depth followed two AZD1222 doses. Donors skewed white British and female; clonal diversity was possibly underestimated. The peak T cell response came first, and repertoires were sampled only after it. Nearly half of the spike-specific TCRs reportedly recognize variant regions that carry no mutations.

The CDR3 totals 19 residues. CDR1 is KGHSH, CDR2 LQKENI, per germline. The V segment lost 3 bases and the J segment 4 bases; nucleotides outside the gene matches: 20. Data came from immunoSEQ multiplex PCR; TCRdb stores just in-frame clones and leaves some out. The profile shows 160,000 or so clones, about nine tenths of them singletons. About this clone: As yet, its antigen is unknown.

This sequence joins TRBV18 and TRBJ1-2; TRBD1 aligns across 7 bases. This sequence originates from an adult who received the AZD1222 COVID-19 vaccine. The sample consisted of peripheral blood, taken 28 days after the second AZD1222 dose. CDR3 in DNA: TGTGCCAGCTCACCTACCCTTCCCAGACAGGGCGGGCGGTTCTATGGCTACACCTTC. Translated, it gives CASSPTLPRQGGRFYGYTF. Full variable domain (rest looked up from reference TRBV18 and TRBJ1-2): NAGVMQNPRHLVRRRGQEARLRCSPMKGHSHVYWYRQLPEEGLKFMVYLQKENIIDESGMPKERFSAEFPKEGPSILRIQQVVRGDSAAYFCASSPTLPRQGGRFYGYTFGSGTRLTVV.